The TCR beta chain described here comes from a study of blood T cell repertoires in COVID-19. Only a few counts were recorded for this clone. The assay was immunoSEQ multiplex PCR, and TCRdb's table has in-frame clones only and misses some. Altogether 120,000 or so clones are present, around four fifths being singletons, with the ten largest covering around 5.5%. Germline V gene sequence: CDR1 SGHAT, CDR2 FQNNGV. V lost 1 base to trimming and J lost 7 bases, with 8 bases between them. The CDR3 consists of 13 residues. This clonotype was sampled from a man in his 60s with acute or convalescent COVID-19. V is TRBV11-2 and J is TRBJ2-1; no clear D. The source material was peripheral blood. CDR3 residues: CASSLGSKNEQFF. The CDR3 bases are TGTGCCAGCAGCTTAGGGAGCAAGAATGAGCAGTTCTTC. Full variable domain (rest looked up from reference TRBV11-2 and TRBJ2-1): EAGVAQSPRYKIIEKRQSVAFWCNPISGHATLYWYQQILGQGPKLLIQFQNNGVVDDSQLPKDRFSAERLKGVDSTLKIQPAKLEDSAVYLCASSLGSKNEQFFGPGTRLTVL.